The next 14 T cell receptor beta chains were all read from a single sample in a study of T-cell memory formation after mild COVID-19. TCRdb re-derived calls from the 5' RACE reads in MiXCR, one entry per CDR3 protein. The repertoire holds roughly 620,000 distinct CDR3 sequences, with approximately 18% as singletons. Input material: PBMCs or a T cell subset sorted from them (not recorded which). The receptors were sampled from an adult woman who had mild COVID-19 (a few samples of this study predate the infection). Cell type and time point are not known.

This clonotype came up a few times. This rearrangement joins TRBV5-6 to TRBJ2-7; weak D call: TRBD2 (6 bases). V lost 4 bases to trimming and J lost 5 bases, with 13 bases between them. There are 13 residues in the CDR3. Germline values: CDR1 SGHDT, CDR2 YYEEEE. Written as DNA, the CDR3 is TGTGCCAGCAGCCTTAAGGCGGGGAACGAGCAGTACTTC. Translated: CASSLKAGNEQYF.

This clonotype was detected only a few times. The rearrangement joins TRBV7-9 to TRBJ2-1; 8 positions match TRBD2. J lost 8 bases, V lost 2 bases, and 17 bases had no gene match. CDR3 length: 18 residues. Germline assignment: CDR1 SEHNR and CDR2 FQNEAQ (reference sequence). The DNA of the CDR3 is TGTGCCAGCAGCTTACAATCGGGCCTATTGAAAGCGGGAGATGAGCAGTTCTTC. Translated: CASSLQSGLLKAGDEQFF.

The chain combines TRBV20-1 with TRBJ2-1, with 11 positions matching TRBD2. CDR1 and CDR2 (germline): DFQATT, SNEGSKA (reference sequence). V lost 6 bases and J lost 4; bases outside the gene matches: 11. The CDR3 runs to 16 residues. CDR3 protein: CSARSRLAGKYNEQFF. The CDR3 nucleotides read TGCAGTGCGAGGAGTCGACTAGCGGGGAAGTACAATGAGCAGTTCTTC.

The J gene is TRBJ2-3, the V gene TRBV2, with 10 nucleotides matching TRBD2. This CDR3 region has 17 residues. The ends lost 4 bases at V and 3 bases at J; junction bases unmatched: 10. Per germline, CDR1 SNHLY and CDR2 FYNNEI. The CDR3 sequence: CASSVVAGGVWTDTQYF. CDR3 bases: TGTGCCAGCAGTGTAGTAGCGGGGGGCGTCTGGACAGATACGCAGTATTTT. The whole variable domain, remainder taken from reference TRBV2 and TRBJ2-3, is EPEVTQTPSHQVTQMGQEVILRCVPISNHLYFYWYRQILGQKVEFLVSFYNNEISEKSEIFDDQFSVERPDGSNFTLKIRSTKLEDSAMYFCASSVVAGGVWTDTQYFGPGTRLTVL.

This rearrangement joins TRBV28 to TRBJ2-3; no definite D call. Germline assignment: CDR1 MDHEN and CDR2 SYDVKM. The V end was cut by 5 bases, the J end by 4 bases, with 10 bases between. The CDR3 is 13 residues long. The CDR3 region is CASSLPTSDTQYF. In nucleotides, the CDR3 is TGTGCCAGCAGTCTCCCCACCTCAGATACGCAGTATTTT.

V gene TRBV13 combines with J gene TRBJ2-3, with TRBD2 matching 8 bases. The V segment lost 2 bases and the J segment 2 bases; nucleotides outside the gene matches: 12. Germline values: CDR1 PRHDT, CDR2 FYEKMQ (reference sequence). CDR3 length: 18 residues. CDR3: CASSLPRGSGDATDTQYF. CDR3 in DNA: TGTGCCAGCAGCTTACCCCGGGGTAGCGGGGACGCCACAGATACGCAGTATTTT.

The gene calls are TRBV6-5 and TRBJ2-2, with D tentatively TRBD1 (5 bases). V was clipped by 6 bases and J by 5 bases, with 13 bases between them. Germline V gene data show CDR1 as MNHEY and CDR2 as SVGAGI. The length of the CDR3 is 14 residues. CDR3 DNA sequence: TGTGCCAGCAGGGAACAGGTCTTGACCGGGGAGCTGTTTTTT. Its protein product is CASREQVLTGELFF.

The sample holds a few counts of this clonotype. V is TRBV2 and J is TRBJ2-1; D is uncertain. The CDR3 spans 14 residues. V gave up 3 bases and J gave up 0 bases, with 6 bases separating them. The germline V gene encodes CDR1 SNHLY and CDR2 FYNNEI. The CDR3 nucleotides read TGTGCCAGCAGTGAGTACAGCTCCTACAATGAGCAGTTCTTC. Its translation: CASSEYSSYNEQFF.

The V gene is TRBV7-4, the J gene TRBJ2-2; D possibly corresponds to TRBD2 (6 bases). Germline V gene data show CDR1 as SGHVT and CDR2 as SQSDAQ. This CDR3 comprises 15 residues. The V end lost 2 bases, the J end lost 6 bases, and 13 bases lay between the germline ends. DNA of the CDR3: TGTGCCAGCAGCTTAAGGACTACATCTCCCGGGGAGCTGTTTTTT. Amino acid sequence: CASSLRTTSPGELFF. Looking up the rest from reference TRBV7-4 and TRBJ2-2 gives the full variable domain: GAGVSQSPRYKVAKRGRDVALRCDSISGHVTLYWYRQTLGQGSEVLTYSQSDAQRDKSGRPSGRFSAERPERSVSTLKIQRTEQGDSAVYLCASSLRTTSPGELFFGEGSRLTVL.

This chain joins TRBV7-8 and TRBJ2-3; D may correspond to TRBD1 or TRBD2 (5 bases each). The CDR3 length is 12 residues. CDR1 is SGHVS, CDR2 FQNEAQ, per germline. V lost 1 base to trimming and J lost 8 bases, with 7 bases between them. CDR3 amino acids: CASSLDGGTQYF. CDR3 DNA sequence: TGTGCCAGCAGCTTAGATGGGGGTACGCAGTATTTT.

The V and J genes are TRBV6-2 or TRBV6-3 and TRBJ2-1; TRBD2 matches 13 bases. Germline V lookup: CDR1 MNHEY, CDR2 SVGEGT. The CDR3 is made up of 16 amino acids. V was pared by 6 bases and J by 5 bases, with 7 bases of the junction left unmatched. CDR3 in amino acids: CASSPRTSGRDNEQFF. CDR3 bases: TGTGCCAGCAGCCCCCGGACTAGCGGGAGAGACAATGAGCAGTTCTTC.

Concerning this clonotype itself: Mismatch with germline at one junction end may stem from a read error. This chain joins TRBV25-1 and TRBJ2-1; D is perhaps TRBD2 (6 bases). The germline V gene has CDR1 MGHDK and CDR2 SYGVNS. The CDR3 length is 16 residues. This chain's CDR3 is CASSEFVQRVYNERFF. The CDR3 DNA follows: TGTGCCAGCAGTGAATTCGTGCAGCGGGTCTACAATGAGCGGTTCTTC.

CDR3: CASSSEGRRATQYF. The CDR3 DNA is TGTGCCAGCAGCTCAGAAGGCCGACGGGCTACGCAGTATTTT. The chain links TRBV9 to TRBJ2-3; D gene uncertain. From germline, CDR1 is SGDLS and CDR2 YYNGEE. The V and J ends lost 4 bases and 8 bases respectively, with 17 bases between them. The CDR3 runs 14 residues.

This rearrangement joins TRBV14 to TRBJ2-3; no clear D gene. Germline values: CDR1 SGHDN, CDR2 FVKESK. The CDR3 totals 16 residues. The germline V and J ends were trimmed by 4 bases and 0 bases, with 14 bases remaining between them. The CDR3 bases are TGTGCCAGCAGCCTGTCCAAGCGCTTTAGCACAGATACGCAGTATTTT. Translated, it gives CASSLSKRFSTDTQYF.